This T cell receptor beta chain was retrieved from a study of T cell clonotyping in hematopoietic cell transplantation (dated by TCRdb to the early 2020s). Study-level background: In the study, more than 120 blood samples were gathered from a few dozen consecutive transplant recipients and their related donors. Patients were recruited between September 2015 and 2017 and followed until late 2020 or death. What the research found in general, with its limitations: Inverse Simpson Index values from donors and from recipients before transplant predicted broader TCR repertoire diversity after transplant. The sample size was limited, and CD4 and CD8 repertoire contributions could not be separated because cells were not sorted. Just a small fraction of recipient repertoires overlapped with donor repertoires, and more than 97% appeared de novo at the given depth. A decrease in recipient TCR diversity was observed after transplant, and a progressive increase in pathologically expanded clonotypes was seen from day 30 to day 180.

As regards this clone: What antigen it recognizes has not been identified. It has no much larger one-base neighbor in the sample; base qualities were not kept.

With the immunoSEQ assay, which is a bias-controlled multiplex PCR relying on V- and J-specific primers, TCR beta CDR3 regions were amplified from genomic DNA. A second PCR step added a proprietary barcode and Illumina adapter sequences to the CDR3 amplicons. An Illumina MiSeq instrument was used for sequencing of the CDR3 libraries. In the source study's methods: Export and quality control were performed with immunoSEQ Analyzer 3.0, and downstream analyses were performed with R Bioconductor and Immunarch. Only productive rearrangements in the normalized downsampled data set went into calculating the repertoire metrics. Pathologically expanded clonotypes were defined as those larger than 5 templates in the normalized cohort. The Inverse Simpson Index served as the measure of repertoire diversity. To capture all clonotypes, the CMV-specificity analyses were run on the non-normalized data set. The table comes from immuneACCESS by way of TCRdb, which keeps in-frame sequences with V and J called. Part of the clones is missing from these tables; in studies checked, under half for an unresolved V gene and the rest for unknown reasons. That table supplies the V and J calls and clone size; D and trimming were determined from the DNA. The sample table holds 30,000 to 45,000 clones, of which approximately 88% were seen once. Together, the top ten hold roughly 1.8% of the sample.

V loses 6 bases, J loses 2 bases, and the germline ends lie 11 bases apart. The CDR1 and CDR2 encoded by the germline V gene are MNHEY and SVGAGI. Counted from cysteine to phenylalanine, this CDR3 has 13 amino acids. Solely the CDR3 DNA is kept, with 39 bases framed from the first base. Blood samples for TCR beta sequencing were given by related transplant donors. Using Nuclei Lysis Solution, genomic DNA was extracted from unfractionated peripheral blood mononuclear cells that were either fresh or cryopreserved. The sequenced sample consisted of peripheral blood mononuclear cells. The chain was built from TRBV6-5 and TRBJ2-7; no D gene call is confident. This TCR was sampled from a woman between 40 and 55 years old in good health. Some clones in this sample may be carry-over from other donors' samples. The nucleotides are TGTGCCAGCAGCCCCTACGGCACCTACGAGCAGTACTTC. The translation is CASSPYGTYEQYF.